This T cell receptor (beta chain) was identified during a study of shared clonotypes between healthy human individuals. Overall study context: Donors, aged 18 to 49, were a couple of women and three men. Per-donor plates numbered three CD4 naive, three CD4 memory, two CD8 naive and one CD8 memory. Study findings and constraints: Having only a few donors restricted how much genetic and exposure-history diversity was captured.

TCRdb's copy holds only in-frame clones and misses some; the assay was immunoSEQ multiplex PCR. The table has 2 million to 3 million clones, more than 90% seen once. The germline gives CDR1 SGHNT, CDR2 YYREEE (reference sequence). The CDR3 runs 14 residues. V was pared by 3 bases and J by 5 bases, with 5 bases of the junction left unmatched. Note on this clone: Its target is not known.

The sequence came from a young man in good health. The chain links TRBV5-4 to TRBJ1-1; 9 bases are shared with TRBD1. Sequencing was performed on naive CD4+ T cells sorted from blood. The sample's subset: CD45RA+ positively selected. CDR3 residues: CASSWGQGGTEAFF. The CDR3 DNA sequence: TGTGCCAGCAGCTGGGGACAGGGCGGAACTGAAGCTTTCTTT.